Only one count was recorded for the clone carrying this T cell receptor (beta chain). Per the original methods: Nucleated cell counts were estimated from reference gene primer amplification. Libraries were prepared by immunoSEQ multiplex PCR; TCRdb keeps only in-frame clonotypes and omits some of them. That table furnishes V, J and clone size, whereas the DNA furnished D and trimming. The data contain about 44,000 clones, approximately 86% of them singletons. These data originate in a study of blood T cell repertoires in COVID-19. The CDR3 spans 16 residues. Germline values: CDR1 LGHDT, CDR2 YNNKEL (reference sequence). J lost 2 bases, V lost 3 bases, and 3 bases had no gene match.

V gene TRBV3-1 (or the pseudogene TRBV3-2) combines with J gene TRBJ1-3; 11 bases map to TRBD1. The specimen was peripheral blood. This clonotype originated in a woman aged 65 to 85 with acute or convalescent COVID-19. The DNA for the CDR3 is TGTGCCAGCAGCCAGGCGGACAGGGGGCCTGGAAACACCATATATTTT. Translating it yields CASSQADRGPGNTIYF.